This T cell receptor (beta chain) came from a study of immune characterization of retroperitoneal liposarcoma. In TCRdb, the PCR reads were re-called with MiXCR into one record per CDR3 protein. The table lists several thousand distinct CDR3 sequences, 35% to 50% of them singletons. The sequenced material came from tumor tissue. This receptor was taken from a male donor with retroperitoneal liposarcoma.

As DNA, the CDR3 is TGCGCCAGCGCCGGGACTACTGGAGAGACCCAGTACTTC. Protein product: CASAGTTGETQYF. The chain employs TRBV10-2 and TRBJ2-5, with 7 bases that match TRBD2. The CDR3 covers 13 residues. J gave up 4 bases and V 8 bases, and 7 bases lay outside the gene matches. CDR1 and CDR2 from the germline V gene are WSHSY and SAAADI.